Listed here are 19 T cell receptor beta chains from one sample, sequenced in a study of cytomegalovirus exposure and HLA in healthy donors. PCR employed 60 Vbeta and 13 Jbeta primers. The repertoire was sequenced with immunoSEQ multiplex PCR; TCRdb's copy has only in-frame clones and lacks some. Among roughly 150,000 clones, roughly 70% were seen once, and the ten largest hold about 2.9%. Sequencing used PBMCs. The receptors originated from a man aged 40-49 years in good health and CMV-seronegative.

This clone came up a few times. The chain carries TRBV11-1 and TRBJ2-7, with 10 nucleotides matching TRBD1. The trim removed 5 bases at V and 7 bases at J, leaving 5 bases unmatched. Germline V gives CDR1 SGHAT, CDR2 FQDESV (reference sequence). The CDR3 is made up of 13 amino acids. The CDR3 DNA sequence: TGTGCCAGCAGCCGACAGGGGGCCATGGAGCAGTACTTC. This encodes CASSRQGAMEQYF.

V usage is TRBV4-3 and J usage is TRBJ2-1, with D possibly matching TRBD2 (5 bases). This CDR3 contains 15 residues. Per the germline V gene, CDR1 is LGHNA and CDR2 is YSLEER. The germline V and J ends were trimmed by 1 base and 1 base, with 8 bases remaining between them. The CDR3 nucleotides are TGCGCCAGCAGCCAAGGACGAGGGTCCTACAATGAGCAGTTCTTC. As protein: CASSQGRGSYNEQFF.

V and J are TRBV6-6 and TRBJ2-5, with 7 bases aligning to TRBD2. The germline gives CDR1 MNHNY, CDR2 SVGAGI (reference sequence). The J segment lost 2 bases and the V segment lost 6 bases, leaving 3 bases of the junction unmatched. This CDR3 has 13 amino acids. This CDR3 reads CASRWGGQETQYF. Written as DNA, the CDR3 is TGTGCCAGCAGGTGGGGGGGACAAGAGACCCAGTACTTC.

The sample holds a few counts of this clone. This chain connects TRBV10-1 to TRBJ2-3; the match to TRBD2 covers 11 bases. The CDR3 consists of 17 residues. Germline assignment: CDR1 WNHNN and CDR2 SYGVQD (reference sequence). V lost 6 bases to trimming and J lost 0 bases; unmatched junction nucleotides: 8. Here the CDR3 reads CASSQLLAGGSTDTQYF. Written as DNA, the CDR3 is TGCGCCAGCAGCCAGCTCCTAGCGGGGGGAAGCACAGATACGCAGTATTTT.

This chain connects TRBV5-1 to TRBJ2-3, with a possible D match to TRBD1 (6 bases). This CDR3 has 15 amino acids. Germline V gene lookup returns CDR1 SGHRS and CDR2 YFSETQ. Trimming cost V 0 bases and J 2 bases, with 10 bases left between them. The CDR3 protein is CASSLGGQNTDTQYF. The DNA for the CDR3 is TGCGCCAGCAGCTTGGGTGGACAGAACACAGATACGCAGTATTTT.

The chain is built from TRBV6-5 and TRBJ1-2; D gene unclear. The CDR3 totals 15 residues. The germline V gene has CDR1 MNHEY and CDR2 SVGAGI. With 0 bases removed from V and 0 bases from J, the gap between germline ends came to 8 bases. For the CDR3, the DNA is TGTGCCAGCAGTTACTCGAATTTAGCTAACTATGGCTACACCTTC. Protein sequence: CASSYSNLANYGYTF.

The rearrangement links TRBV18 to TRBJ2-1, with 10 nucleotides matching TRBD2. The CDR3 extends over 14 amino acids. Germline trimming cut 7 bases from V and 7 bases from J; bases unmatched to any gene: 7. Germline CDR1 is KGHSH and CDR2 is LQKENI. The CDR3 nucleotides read TGTGCCAGCTATGCTAGCGGGAGTAAGAATGAGCAGTTCTTC. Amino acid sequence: CASYASGSKNEQFF. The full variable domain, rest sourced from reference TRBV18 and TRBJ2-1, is NAGVMQNPRHLVRRRGQEARLRCSPMKGHSHVYWYRQLPEEGLKFMVYLQKENIIDESGMPKERFSAEFPKEGPSILRIQQVVRGDSAAYFCASYASGSKNEQFFGPGTRLTVL.

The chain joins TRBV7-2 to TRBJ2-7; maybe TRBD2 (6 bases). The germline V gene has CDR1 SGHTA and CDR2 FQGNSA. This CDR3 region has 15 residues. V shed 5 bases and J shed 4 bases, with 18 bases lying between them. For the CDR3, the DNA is TGTGCCAGCAGCCCCCGTAGCGGTAACATATACGAGCAGTACTTC. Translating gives CASSPRSGNIYEQYF.

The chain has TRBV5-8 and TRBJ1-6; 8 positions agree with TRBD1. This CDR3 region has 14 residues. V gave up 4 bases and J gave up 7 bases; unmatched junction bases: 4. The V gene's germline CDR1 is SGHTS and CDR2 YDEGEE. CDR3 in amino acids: CASSTDRENSPLHF. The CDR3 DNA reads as TGTGCCAGCAGCACGGACAGGGAGAATTCACCCCTCCACTTT.

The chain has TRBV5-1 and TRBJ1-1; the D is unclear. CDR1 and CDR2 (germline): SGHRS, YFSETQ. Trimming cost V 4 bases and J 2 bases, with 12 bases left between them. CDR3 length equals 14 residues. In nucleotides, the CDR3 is TGCGCCAGCAGCCAAACAGCTAGCAACACTGAAGCTTTCTTT. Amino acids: CASSQTASNTEAFF. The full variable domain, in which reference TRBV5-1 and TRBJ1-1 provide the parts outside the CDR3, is KAGVTQTPRYLIKTRGQQVTLSCSPISGHRSVSWYQQTPGQGLQFLFEYFSETQRNKGNFPGRFSGRQFSNSRSEMNVSTLELGDSALYLCASSQTASNTEAFFGQGTRLTVV.

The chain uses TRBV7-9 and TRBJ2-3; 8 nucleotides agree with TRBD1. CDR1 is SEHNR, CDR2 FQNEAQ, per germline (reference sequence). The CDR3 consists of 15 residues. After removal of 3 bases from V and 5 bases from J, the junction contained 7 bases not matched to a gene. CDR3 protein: CASSLGQARGDTQYF. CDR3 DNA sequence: TGTGCCAGCAGCTTGGGACAGGCGAGGGGAGATACGCAGTATTTT. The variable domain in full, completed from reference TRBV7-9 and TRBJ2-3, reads DTGVSQNPRHKITKRGQNVTFRCDPISEHNRLYWYRQTLGQGPEFLTYFQNEAQLEKSRLLSDRFSAERPKGSFSTLEIQRTEQGDSAMYLCASSLGQARGDTQYFGPGTRLTVL.

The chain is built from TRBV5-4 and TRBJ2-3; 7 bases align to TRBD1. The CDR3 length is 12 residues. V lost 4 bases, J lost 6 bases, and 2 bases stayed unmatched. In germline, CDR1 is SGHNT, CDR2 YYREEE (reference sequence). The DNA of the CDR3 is TGTGCCAGCAGCCGGGACAGTGATACGCAGTATTTT. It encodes CASSRDSDTQYF.

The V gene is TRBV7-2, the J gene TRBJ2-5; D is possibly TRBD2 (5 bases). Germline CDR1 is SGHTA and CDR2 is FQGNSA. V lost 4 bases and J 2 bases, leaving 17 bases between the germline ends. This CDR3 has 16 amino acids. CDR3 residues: CASSYRTVTSQETQYF. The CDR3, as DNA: TGTGCCAGCAGCTATCGGACTGTCACTAGTCAAGAGACCCAGTACTTC. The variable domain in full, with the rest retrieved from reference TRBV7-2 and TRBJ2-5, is GAGVSQSPSNKVTEKGKDVELRCDPISGHTALYWYRQSLGQGLEFLIYFQGNSAPDKSGLPSDRFSAERTGGSVSTLTIQRTQQEDSAVYLCASSYRTVTSQETQYFGPGTRLLVL.

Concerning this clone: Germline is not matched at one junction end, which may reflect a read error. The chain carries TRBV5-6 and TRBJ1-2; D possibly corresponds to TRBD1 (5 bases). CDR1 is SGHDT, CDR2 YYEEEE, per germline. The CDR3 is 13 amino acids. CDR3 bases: TGTGCCAGCAGCCCGGATGAGTCCGGGACGGGAGACTTC. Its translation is CASSPDESGTGDF.

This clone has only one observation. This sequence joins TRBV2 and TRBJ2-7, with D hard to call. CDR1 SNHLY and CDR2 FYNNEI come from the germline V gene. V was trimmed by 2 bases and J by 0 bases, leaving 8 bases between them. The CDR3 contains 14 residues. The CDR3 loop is CASSEQVPSYEQYF. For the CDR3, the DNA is TGTGCCAGCAGTGAACAGGTGCCCTCCTACGAGCAGTACTTC.

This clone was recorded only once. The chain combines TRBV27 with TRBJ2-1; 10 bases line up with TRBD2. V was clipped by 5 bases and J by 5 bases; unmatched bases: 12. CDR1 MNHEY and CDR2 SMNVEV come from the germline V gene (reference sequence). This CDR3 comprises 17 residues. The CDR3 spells CASSPLPSGSVNNEQFF. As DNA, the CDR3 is TGTGCCAGCAGTCCTCTTCCTAGCGGGAGCGTCAACAATGAGCAGTTCTTC.

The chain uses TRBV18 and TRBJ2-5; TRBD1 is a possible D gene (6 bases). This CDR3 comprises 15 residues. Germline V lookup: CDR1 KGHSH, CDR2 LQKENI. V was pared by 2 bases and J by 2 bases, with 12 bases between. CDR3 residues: CASSPIGRGQETQYF. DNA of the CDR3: TGTGCCAGCTCACCAATCGGCAGGGGTCAAGAGACCCAGTACTTC. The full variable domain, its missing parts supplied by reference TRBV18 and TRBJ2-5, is NAGVMQNPRHLVRRRGQEARLRCSPMKGHSHVYWYRQLPEEGLKFMVYLQKENIIDESGMPKERFSAEFPKEGPSILRIQQVVRGDSAAYFCASSPIGRGQETQYFGPGTRLLVL.

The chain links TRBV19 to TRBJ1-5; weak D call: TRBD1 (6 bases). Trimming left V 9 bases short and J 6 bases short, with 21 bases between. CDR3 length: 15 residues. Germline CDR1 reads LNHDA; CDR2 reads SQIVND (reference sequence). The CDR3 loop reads CASSWGGRLSQPQHF. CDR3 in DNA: TGTGCCAGCTCCTGGGGGGGGCGACTAAGTCAGCCCCAGCATTTT.

The CDR3 DNA reads as TGTGCCAGCAGCCTACTCGCGGTGTCCTACGAGCAGTACTTC. Residues: CASSLLAVSYEQYF. The chain couples TRBV9 to TRBJ2-7; D not certain. Germline assignment: CDR1 SGDLS and CDR2 YYNGEE. The CDR3 is made up of 14 amino acids. Trimming removed 4 bases from V and 1 base from J, with 12 bases in between.